This T cell receptor (beta chain) derives from a study of T cells in Graves' hyperthyroidism and ophthalmopathy. Overall study results and limits: Most clonotypes that expanded in the thyroid above 0.001 also showed up in blood.

TCR beta CDR3 sequences were amplified from RNA transcripts. Carried out on the TCR CDR3, a first-round RT-PCR used the HTBI primer set. MiXCR was run by TCRdb on the multiplex PCR reads, yielding one entry per CDR3 protein. This table holds under 550,000 distinct CDR3 sequences, 12% to 15% found once. Regarding this clonotype: Its antigen is currently unknown.

Hyperthyroidism had been newly diagnosed in patients aged 18 to 65, and its duration was under 2 months. Pregnant or lactating patients were excluded, as were those with uncontrolled infection or other autoimmune disease. The source of the PBMCs was more than 9.5 ml of fresh peripheral blood. Sequencing was performed on blood. The sequence derives from a woman aged 18-35 years with Graves' hyperthyroidism.

The CDR3 region is CSASNYAGSPGELFF. The CDR3 nucleotides are TGCAGTGCTAGTAATTATGCAGGGTCCCCCGGGGAGCTGTTTTTT. The V call is TRBV20-1, the J call TRBJ2-2; possible D gene TRBD1, 5 bases. V was clipped by 3 bases and J by 6 bases, with 17 bases between them. Germline CDR1 reads DFQATT; CDR2 reads SNEGSKA (reference sequence). The CDR3 covers 15 residues.